One and the same sample provided the 15 T cell receptor beta chains below, sequenced in a study of blood T cell repertoires in COVID-19. The protocol was immunoSEQ multiplex PCR, while the TCRdb copy is restricted to in-frame clones and leaves out a portion. Seen here are 120,000 or so clones, less than 85% observed once, and the top ten hold 0.86%. Sequencing input: peripheral blood. The origin of the receptors is a human donor with acute or convalescent COVID-19. The donor label of this sample is uncertain.

This chain uses TRBV7-8 with TRBJ2-7, with 8 bases matching TRBD1. CDR1 is SGHVS, CDR2 FQNEAQ, per germline. This CDR3 contains 15 residues. V dropped 3 bases and J dropped 2; count of bases not matched to a gene: 6. As DNA, the CDR3 is TGTGCCAGCAGCTTCCCCTGGACAGGGCCCTACGAGCAGTACTTC. It specifies CASSFPWTGPYEQYF.

V usage is TRBV7-8 and J usage is TRBJ2-7; TRBD2 matches at 10 bases. This CDR3 has 15 residues. Losses at the gene ends were 4 bases for V and 0 bases for J; bases not matched to a gene: 3. CDR1 is SGHVS and CDR2 is FQNEAQ in the germline V gene. The CDR3 here is CASSSGLAASYEQYF. DNA of the CDR3: TGTGCCAGCAGCTCCGGACTAGCGGCCTCCTACGAGCAGTACTTC.

This clone was found many times. The chain uses TRBV6-6 and TRBJ2-1; maybe TRBD2 (6 bases). This CDR3 is 14 amino acids long. Per germline, CDR1 MNHNY and CDR2 SVGAGI (reference sequence). The V and J ends lost 8 bases and 0 bases respectively, with 11 bases between them. CDR3 in DNA: TGTGCCAGCGGGGGACTCAGCTCCTACAATGAGCAGTTCTTC. Protein product: CASGGLSSYNEQFF.

The chain links TRBV18 to TRBJ1-5; no clear D. CDR1 and CDR2 (germline): KGHSH, LQKENI. There are 13 residues in the CDR3. Trimming cost V 6 bases and J 1 base, with 7 bases left between them. As DNA, the CDR3 is TGTGCCAGCTCTCTAGGAAGCAATCAGCCCCAGCATTTT. This gives the protein CASSLGSNQPQHF.

This clone appeared once. The chain uses TRBV5-6 and TRBJ2-1; maybe TRBD1 (6 bases). This CDR3 is 18 amino acids long. Per the germline V gene, CDR1 is SGHDT and CDR2 is YYEEEE. Trimming pared 0 bases from V and 7 bases from J, leaving 23 bases between. CDR3 sequence (DNA): TGTGCCAGCAGCTTGGATCTAGCAGGGGTTAAGAGAAGGAATGAGCAGTTCTTC. It specifies CASSLDLAGVKRRNEQFF.

The V gene is TRBV28, the J gene TRBJ1-5; D is possibly TRBD1 (5 bases). V shed 4 bases and J shed 0 bases, with 13 bases lying between them. This CDR3 has 16 residues. From germline, CDR1 is MDHEN and CDR2 SYDVKM. CDR3 residues: CASSSSGLGSNQPQHF. The CDR3 region has the DNA TGTGCCAGCAGTTCATCAGGGTTAGGTAGCAATCAGCCCCAGCATTTT. Combining the CDR3 with reference TRBV28 and TRBJ1-5 gives the whole variable domain DVKVTQSSRYLVKRTGEKVFLECVQDMDHENMFWYRQDPGLGLRLIYFSYDVKMKEKGDIPEGYSVSREKKERFSLILESASTNQTSMYLCASSSSGLGSNQPQHFGDGTRLSIL.

The rearrangement joins TRBV4-1 to TRBJ2-3; D is unclear. Trimming removed 3 bases from V and 2 bases from J, with 12 bases in between. The CDR3 length is 15 residues. Germline loops: CDR1 MGHRA, CDR2 YSYEKL. CDR3 coding DNA: TGCGCCAGCAGCCAGGAGTCACATACCACAGATACGCAGTATTTT. This gives the protein CASSQESHTTDTQYF.

The chain couples TRBV15 to TRBJ1-2; D is undetermined. The V gene's germline CDR1 is LNHNV and CDR2 YYDKDF (reference sequence). This CDR3 spans 13 amino acids. Trimming pared 0 bases from V and 4 bases from J, leaving 6 bases between. This CDR3 is CATSRDGVYGYTF. The CDR3 bases are TGTGCCACCAGCAGAGATGGAGTCTATGGCTACACCTTC.

The chain couples TRBV2 to TRBJ1-2; D is unresolved. Trimming took off 10 bases at V and 0 bases at J, with 9 bases between the two ends. This CDR3 region has 12 residues. Germline V gives CDR1 SNHLY, CDR2 FYNNEI. This CDR3 is CATLDSNYGYTF. In DNA, the CDR3 is TGTGCCACGCTAGATTCTAACTATGGCTACACCTTC. Drawing the rest from reference TRBV2 and TRBJ1-2, the complete variable domain is EPEVTQTPSHQVTQMGQEVILRCVPISNHLYFYWYRQILGQKVEFLVSFYNNEISEKSEIFDDQFSVERPDGSNFTLKIRSTKLEDSAMYFCATLDSNYGYTFGSGTRLTVV.

This chain joins TRBV5-4 and TRBJ2-5; 11 bases match TRBD2. Per germline, CDR1 SGHNT and CDR2 YYREEE (reference sequence). J lost 5 bases, V lost 4 bases, and 1 base had no gene match. There are 13 residues in the CDR3. CDR3 residues: CASSIAGGETQYF. For the CDR3, the DNA is TGTGCCAGCAGCATAGCGGGGGGGGAGACCCAGTACTTC.

The V gene is TRBV3-1 (or the pseudogene TRBV3-2), the J gene TRBJ1-5; perhaps TRBD1 as D (5 bases). V gave up 0 bases and J gave up 7 bases, with 13 bases separating them. Looked up from germline, CDR1 is LGHDT and CDR2 is YNNKEL (reference sequence). This CDR3 has 15 amino acids. CDR3 coding DNA: TGTGCCAGCAGCCAAGATCCGGGGGGTAGGCAGCCCCAGCATTTT. It codes for CASSQDPGGRQPQHF.

The chain links TRBV28 to TRBJ1-5, with TRBD1 matching 8 bases. Germline V CDR1 and CDR2: MDHEN, SYDVKM. V gave up 7 bases and J gave up 1 base; unmatched junction bases: 9. This CDR3 comprises 16 residues. CDR3 loop: CASIPRGLRSNQPQHF. The CDR3 bases are TGTGCCAGCATCCCCAGGGGGCTTCGGAGCAATCAGCCCCAGCATTTT.

CDR3 protein: CASSSTPRWGGGANTGELFF. The CDR3, as DNA: TGTGCCAGCAGCTCCACCCCCCGCTGGGGAGGGGGGGCAAACACCGGGGAGCTGTTTTTT. The rearrangement uses TRBV11-3 and TRBJ2-2, with D possibly being TRBD2 (7 bases). V lost 4 bases and J 2 bases, leaving 26 bases between the germline ends. CDR3 length: 20 residues. CDR1 is SGHNT and CDR2 is YENEEA in the germline V gene.

The chain carries TRBV5-1 and TRBJ1-5, with 7 nucleotides matching TRBD1. Per germline, CDR1 SGHRS and CDR2 YFSETQ. The CDR3 has 15 amino acids. The ends lost 0 bases at V and 5 bases at J; junction bases unmatched: 5. As DNA, the CDR3 is TGCGCCAGCAGCTTGGAGGGACAGAAACATCAGCCCCAGCATTTT. It translates to CASSLEGQKHQPQHF. The entire variable domain, with the rest obtained from reference TRBV5-1 and TRBJ1-5, is as follows: KAGVTQTPRYLIKTRGQQVTLSCSPISGHRSVSWYQQTPGQGLQFLFEYFSETQRNKGNFPGRFSGRQFSNSRSEMNVSTLELGDSALYLCASSLEGQKHQPQHFGDGTRLSIL.

The rearrangement joins TRBV4-2 to TRBJ2-5, with 10 bases that match TRBD2. J was trimmed by 7 bases and V by 2 bases; bases with no gene match: 1. There are 13 residues in the CDR3. Germline CDR1 and CDR2: LGHNA and YNFKEQ. In DNA form, the CDR3 reads TGTGCCAGCAGCCAAAGGACTAGCGGGACCCAGTACTTC. It specifies CASSQRTSGTQYF.